This TCR beta chain is from a study of immune heterogeneity within non-small cell lung tumors. Bulk tumor gDNA, 550 to 750 ng per sample, served as the TCR template. Multiple widely separated biopsies were taken from each primary tumor at surgery. It was patients with untreated, newly diagnosed non-small cell lung cancer who underwent curative surgery. Curative-intent surgery was being performed on the donors, who were patients newly diagnosed with non-small cell lung cancer. V was pared by 7 bases and J by 6 bases, with 15 bases between. Germline V lookup: CDR1 MNHNS, CDR2 SASEGT. The CDR3 has 14 residues. Study findings and constraints: Locally, T-cell clonality showed a moderate but significant correlation with tumor mutational burden measured at the same site (R about 0.31).

A multiplex PCR containing 32 V primers and 13 J primers was used to amplify TCR beta CDR3. MiXCR was run by TCRdb on the multiplex PCR reads, yielding one entry per CDR3 protein. The sample contains over 2,500 distinct CDR3 sequences, around 45% of which appear only once. Points on this clonotype: No antigen is known for it.

This chain joins TRBV6-1 and TRBJ2-2; either TRBD1 or TRBD2 may fit D (6 bases each). The sample consisted of lung tumor tissue. The TCR originated in a woman aged 55 to 70 with non-small cell lung cancer. The CDR3 protein is CASTEGGYAGELFF. The CDR3 nucleotides are TGTGCCAGCACCGAAGGGGGGTACGCCGGGGAGCTGTTTTTT.